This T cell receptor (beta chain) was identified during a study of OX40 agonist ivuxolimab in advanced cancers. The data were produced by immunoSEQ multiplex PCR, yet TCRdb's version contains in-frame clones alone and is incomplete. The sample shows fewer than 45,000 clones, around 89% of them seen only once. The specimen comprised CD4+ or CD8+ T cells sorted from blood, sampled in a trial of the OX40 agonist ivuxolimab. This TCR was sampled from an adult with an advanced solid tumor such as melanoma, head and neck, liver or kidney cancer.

The CDR3 is CASGPEGGGYGYTF. The CDR3 DNA follows: TGTGCTAGTGGTCCCGAGGGAGGGGGTTATGGCTACACCTTC. The chain couples TRBV12-5 to TRBJ1-2, with a weak D call TRBD1 (6 bases). Trimming took 5 bases from V and 5 from J, leaving 15 bases between them. The CDR3 length is 14 residues. The V gene's germline CDR1 is LGHNT and CDR2 FRNRAP.